Listed below are T cell receptor beta chains from one sample, sequenced in a study of blood T cell repertoires in COVID-19. Using immunoSEQ multiplex PCR, the repertoire was profiled, and TCRdb retains in-frame clones only, with some absent. The data hold 150,000 to 200,000 clones, with 65% to 85% observed a single time. The sample taken for sequencing was peripheral blood. The source of these receptors is a woman in her 30s with acute or convalescent COVID-19. CDR3s include the opening cysteine and the closing phenylalanine or tryptophan. A D gene is named only where the DNA matches it firmly. Clone size, where shown, is once, few, many, or a class for clones that have expanded.

CDR3 length	J gene	clone size	D gene	V gene	CDR3 protein	CDR3 DNA
12	TRBJ2-1	.	.	TRBV5-1	CASSLARNEQFF	TGCGCCAGCAGCTTGGCCAGAAATGAGCAGTTCTTC
15	TRBJ2-7	.	TRBD2	TRBV2	CASTSDPGLAHEQYF	TGTGCCAGCACTTCCGATCCGGGACTAGCGCACGAGCAGTACTTC
13	TRBJ1-2	once	TRBD1	TRBV7-2	CASSLRQGEGYTF	TGTGCCAGCAGCTTGCGACAGGGGGAGGGCTACACCTTC
15	TRBJ1-3	.	.	TRBV6-2/TRBV6-3	CASSYSKDSGNTIYF	TGTGCCAGCAGTTACAGCAAGGACAGTGGAAACACCATATATTTT
15	TRBJ2-7	.	TRBD1	TRBV5-4	CASRLGGQGADEQYF	TGTGCCAGCAGACTGGGAGGACAGGGGGCCGACGAGCAGTACTTC
13	TRBJ1-3	.	.	TRBV29-1	CSAQAVSGNTIYF	TGCAGTGCACAGGCGGTCTCTGGAAACACCATATATTTT
15	TRBJ1-2	.	.	TRBV3-1/TRBV3-2	CASSQEGWGDYGYTF	TGTGCCAGCAGCCAAGAAGGCTGGGGAGACTATGGCTACACCTTC
13	TRBJ1-4	.	TRBD1	TRBV2	CASRGQDNEKLFF	TGTGCCAGCAGAGGACAGGATAATGAAAAACTGTTTTTT
13	TRBJ1-1	.	.	TRBV27	CASSRHITSEAFF	TGTGCCAGCAGTCGCCACATCACCTCGGAGGCTTTCTTT
15	TRBJ2-6	.	.	TRBV19	CASSIKGLGANVLTF	TGTGCCAGTAGTATAAAGGGGCTCGGGGCCAACGTCCTGACTTTC
13	TRBJ1-6	few	TRBD1	TRBV27	CASSGQAYLTLHF	TGTGCCAGCAGTGGACAGGCGTACCTCACCCTCCACTTT
16	TRBJ1-5	.	TRBD1	TRBV2	CASRDRGQGDYQPQHF	TGTGCCAGCAGAGACCGCGGACAGGGGGACTATCAGCCCCAGCATTTT
17	TRBJ2-1	.	TRBD1	TRBV9	CASSVEGGTGGRGEQFF	TGTGCCAGCAGCGTAGAAGGAGGGACAGGGGGCCGCGGTGAGCAGTTCTTC
14	TRBJ2-7	.	TRBD2	TRBV5-4	CASSPPGRGYEQYF	TGTGCCAGCAGCCCACCGGGGAGGGGCTACGAGCAGTACTTC
15	TRBJ2-2	.	.	TRBV6-2/TRBV6-3	CASSYTGAGTGELFF	TGTGCCAGCAGTTACACCGGGGCGGGGACCGGGGAGCTGTTTTTT
13	TRBJ1-4	.	.	TRBV27	CASMAGSNEKLFF	TGTGCCAGCATGGCGGGGTCTAATGAAAAACTGTTTTTT
14	TRBJ2-5	.	TRBD2	TRBV5-4	CASSWGGTGETQYF	TGTGCCAGCAGCTGGGGAGGGACTGGGGAGACCCAGTACTTC
15	TRBJ1-3	.	.	TRBV4-2	CASSQGGVSGNTIYF	TGTGCCAGCAGCCAAGGGGGAGTCTCTGGAAACACCATATATTTT
14	TRBJ1-4	few	.	TRBV5-6	CASSLLATNEKLFF	TGTGCCAGCAGCTTGCTTGCAACTAATGAAAAACTGTTTTTT
14	TRBJ2-7	.	TRBD1	TRBV7-8	CASSSGTGGYEQYF	TGTGCCAGCAGCTCCGGGACAGGGGGCTACGAGCAGTACTTC
16	TRBJ2-7	.	TRBD1	TRBV5-4	CASSKESGTGGHEQYF	TGTGCCAGCAGCAAAGAGAGTGGGACAGGGGGACACGAGCAGTACTTC
12	TRBJ2-7	.	.	TRBV7-2	CASSPEAYEQYF	TGTGCCAGCAGCCCAGAAGCCTACGAGCAGTACTTC
13	TRBJ2-1	.	.	TRBV5-4	CASSPGQGVEQFF	TGTGCCAGCAGCCCAGGACAAGGGGTGGAGCAGTTCTTC
14	TRBJ1-4	.	.	TRBV5-1	CASSFTATNEKLFF	TGCGCCAGCAGCTTCACTGCAACTAATGAAAAACTGTTTTTT
15	TRBJ1-4	once	TRBD1	TRBV7-9	CASSSAGTENEKLFF	TGTGCCAGCAGCTCGGCCGGGACAGAAAATGAAAAACTGTTTTTT
11	TRBJ1-4	.	.	TRBV7-9	CASSSGEKLFF	TGTGCCAGCAGCTCGGGGGAGAAACTGTTTTTT
16	TRBJ1-1	few	.	TRBV4-3	CASSQGPGQMNTEAFF	TGCGCCAGCAGCCAAGGCCCGGGACAAATGAACACTGAAGCTTTCTTT
15	TRBJ2-5	.	.	TRBV28	CASSHTTGSQETQYF	TGTGCCAGCAGTCACACTACAGGGTCCCAAGAGACCCAGTACTTC
15	TRBJ1-5	.	TRBD1	TRBV9	CASSEQTGENQPQHF	TGTGCCAGCTCCGAACAGACAGGGGAGAATCAGCCCCAGCATTTT
17	TRBJ2-3	.	.	TRBV21-1	CASSKDGHRESTDTQYF	TGTGCCAGCAGCAAAGACGGACATAGGGAAAGCACAGATACGCAGTATTTT
11	TRBJ2-2	.	.	TRBV30	CAWRATGELFF	TGTGCCTGGAGGGCCACCGGGGAGCTGTTTTTT
16	TRBJ1-2	once	TRBD1	TRBV5-8	CASSRDAGTGAYGYTF	TGTGCCAGCAGCAGGGATGCCGGGACAGGGGCTTATGGCTACACCTTC
17	TRBJ2-7	.	.	TRBV7-9	CASSLGTGADRGYEQYF	TGTGCCAGCAGCTTAGGGACAGGCGCCGATCGGGGGTACGAGCAGTACTTC
15	TRBJ2-7	.	TRBD2	TRBV28	CASSLWGTSGYEQYF	TGTGCCAGCAGTTTATGGGGGACTAGCGGTTACGAGCAGTACTTC
13	TRBJ2-7	.	TRBD1	TRBV27	CASTGQGAYEQYF	TGTGCCAGCACCGGACAGGGGGCCTACGAGCAGTACTTC
15	TRBJ2-1	.	.	TRBV5-1	CASSLGLDSYNEQFF	TGCGCCAGCAGCTTGGGACTGGACTCCTACAATGAGCAGTTCTTC
15	TRBJ2-1	.	.	TRBV7-3	CASSATGLSYNEQFF	TGTGCCAGCAGCGCGACAGGTCTCTCCTACAATGAGCAGTTCTTC
14	TRBJ1-2	.	TRBD1	TRBV6-2/TRBV6-3	CASSFGTGGYGYTF	TGTGCCAGCAGTTTCGGGACAGGAGGGTATGGCTACACCTTC
18	TRBJ1-4	.	TRBD1	TRBV11-2	CASSTLQGAHLSYEKLFF	TGTGCCAGCAGCACCCTACAGGGGGCCCACCTTTCCTATGAAAAACTGTTTTTT
16	TRBJ1-3	.	.	TRBV7-2	CASSLARGRAGNTIYF	TGTGCCAGCAGCTTAGCGCGTGGGAGGGCTGGAAACACCATATATTTT
14	TRBJ1-3	.	.	TRBV7-3	CASSLRGVGNTIYF	TGTGCCAGCAGCTTAAGGGGGGTAGGAAACACCATATATTTT
14	TRBJ2-2	.	.	TRBV7-2	CASSESQGGGELFF	TGTGCCAGCAGCGAAAGCCAGGGAGGCGGGGAGCTGTTTTTT
14	TRBJ1-5	.	TRBD1	TRBV7-8	CASSSAGGDQPQHF	TGTGCCAGCAGCTCCGCAGGGGGCGATCAGCCCCAGCATTTT
14	TRBJ2-5	.	.	TRBV18	CASSQPLDQETQYF	TGTGCCAGCTCACAACCCTTAGACCAAGAGACCCAGTACTTC
13	TRBJ2-7	.	.	TRBV27	CASSRGISYEQYF	TGTGCCAGCAGCCGCGGGATCTCCTACGAGCAGTACTTC
16	TRBJ1-3	.	TRBD1	TRBV6-1	CASSAEQGGTGNTIYF	TGTGCCAGCAGTGCCGAACAGGGGGGTACTGGAAACACCATATATTTT
15	TRBJ2-1	.	TRBD2	TRBV7-2	CASSLALKREGEQFF	TGTGCCAGCAGCTTAGCTCTTAAAAGGGAGGGTGAGCAGTTCTTC
17	TRBJ2-3	.	TRBD2	TRBV6-6	CASSPTSGGRGTDTQYF	TGTGCCAGCAGTCCCACTAGCGGGGGGAGGGGGACAGATACGCAGTATTTT
15	TRBJ2-3	few	TRBD2	TRBV19	CASRQGLASTDTQYF	TGTGCCAGTAGACAAGGACTAGCTAGCACAGATACGCAGTATTTT
16	TRBJ1-2	few	TRBD1	TRBV6-2/TRBV6-3	CASSYVGTGTNYGYTF	TGTGCCAGCAGTTACGTCGGGACAGGGACTAACTATGGCTACACCTTC
12	TRBJ1-5	few	.	TRBV3-1/TRBV3-2	CATGGSNQPQHF	TGTGCTACTGGGGGGAGCAATCAGCCCCAGCATTTT
15	TRBJ1-1	.	TRBD1	TRBV7-9	CASSLATGTNTEAFF	TGTGCCAGCAGCCTCGCGACAGGGACCAACACTGAAGCTTTCTTT
14	TRBJ2-5	.	TRBD2	TRBV5-4	CASSSPASGDTQYF	TGTGCCAGCAGCTCTCCCGCTAGCGGGGACACCCAGTACTTC
15	TRBJ2-7	many	TRBD1	TRBV27	CASSLKGQGFYEQYF	TGTGCCAGCAGTTTAAAGGGACAGGGTTTCTACGAGCAGTACTTC